Presented here are 17 T cell receptor beta chains from one specimen sequenced in a study of blood T cell repertoires in COVID-19 (dated by TCRdb to 2018 to 2020). The library was made by the immunoSEQ multiplex PCR assay. The source is immuneACCESS, and TCRdb retained only in-frame sequences with V and J called. Part of the clones is not carried over; for the studies checked, unresolved V genes explain less than half of this, and the remainder is unexplained. The sample yields 250,000 to 300,000 clones; nearly 90% were counted once. The ten biggest clones cover 2.5% to 3.5% of the sample. Input material: PBMCs or T cells enriched from blood (not recorded which). The source of these receptors is a woman between 45 and 60 years old who had been exposed to COVID-19.

The chain links TRBV28 to TRBJ2-7, with D perhaps TRBD2 (6 bases). The CDR3 totals 13 residues. CDR1 is MDHEN and CDR2 is SYDVKM in the germline V gene. The V end lost 1 base, the J end lost 6 bases, and 10 bases lay between the germline ends. The CDR3 region is CASSLYGGVEQYF. The CDR3 DNA reads as TGTGCCAGCAGTTTATATGGCGGGGTCGAGCAGTACTTC.

This clone was detected a few times. This chain joins TRBV2 and TRBJ2-2; 8 nucleotides align to TRBD1. V lost 0 bases to trimming and J lost 4 bases; unmatched junction nucleotides: 7. Germline V gene data show CDR1 as SNHLY and CDR2 as FYNNEI. This CDR3 contains 17 residues. In DNA, the CDR3 is TGTGCCAGCAGTGAAGCTCAGGGGGCGTTTGTCACCGGGGAGCTGTTTTTT. Its protein product is CASSEAQGAFVTGELFF.

V and J are TRBV6-5 and TRBJ2-7; the match to TRBD1 covers 9 bases. This CDR3 has 14 amino acids. The germline V gene has CDR1 MNHEY and CDR2 SVGAGI. Trimming cost V 6 bases and J 3 bases; bases outside gene matches: 6. DNA of the CDR3: TGTGCCAGCAGCCCCAGGGACAGGGTCTACGAGCAGTACTTC. This encodes CASSPRDRVYEQYF.

The V and J genes are TRBV19 and TRBJ2-7; 10 nucleotides agree with TRBD1. V lost 5 bases and J lost 3; bases outside the gene matches: 7. Per the germline V gene, CDR1 is LNHDA and CDR2 is SQIVND (reference sequence). The CDR3 extends over 15 amino acids. The CDR3 protein is CASSVGQGGNYEQYF. As DNA, the CDR3 is TGTGCCAGTAGTGTCGGACAGGGGGGTAACTACGAGCAGTACTTC.

The chain combines TRBV2 with TRBJ1-5, with D tentatively TRBD1 (6 bases). V was trimmed by 6 bases and J by 5 bases, leaving 14 bases between them. Germline V CDR1 and CDR2: SNHLY, FYNNEI. The CDR3 is 14 amino acids. As DNA, the CDR3 is TGTGCCAGCAGGACAGGAAACTCTTATCAGCCCCAGCATTTT. Translation: CASRTGNSYQPQHF.

The chain joins TRBV5-1 to TRBJ1-2, with TRBD1 matching over 8 bases. From germline, CDR1 is SGHRS and CDR2 YFSETQ. V lost 1 base to trimming and J lost 8 bases; unmatched junction nucleotides: 7. CDR3 length: 14 residues. The CDR3 nucleotides are TGCGCCAGCAGCTTGCTGGGACAGGTGGGGGGCTACACCTTC. Translating gives CASSLLGQVGGYTF.

This clone was seen a handful of times. The chain couples TRBV28 to TRBJ1-4; D gene uncertain. This CDR3 is 14 amino acids long. The germline V and J ends were trimmed by 5 bases and 0 bases, with 7 bases remaining between them. Germline V CDR1 and CDR2: MDHEN, SYDVKM. The CDR3 DNA reads TGTGCCAGCAGTCACTTAGCAACTAATGAAAAACTGTTTTTT. This encodes CASSHLATNEKLFF.

The chain uses TRBV7-9 and TRBJ1-1; TRBD1 aligns across 7 bases. J was trimmed by 6 bases and V by 2 bases; bases with no gene match: 6. CDR1 and CDR2 from the germline V gene are SEHNR and FQNEAQ (reference sequence). CDR3 size: 14 residues. The CDR3 DNA is TGTGCCAGCAGCTTAACTCAGGGGGTCGCTGAAGCTTTCTTT. It codes for CASSLTQGVAEAFF.

This clone was counted a few times. This chain uses TRBV7-6 with TRBJ2-5; a weak D match, TRBD1 (6 bases). Germline V gene data show CDR1 as SGHVS and CDR2 as FNYEAQ. Deletions cut 6 bases from V and 5 bases from J, with 13 bases between. This CDR3 spans 13 amino acids. CDR3: CASSQGSFETQYF. The CDR3 DNA reads TGTGCCAGCAGTCAGGGGTCCTTTGAGACCCAGTACTTC.

This clone was observed once. The V call is TRBV28, the J call TRBJ1-1; 8 nucleotides agree with TRBD1. V lost 7 bases and J lost 2; bases outside the gene matches: 6. CDR1 MDHEN and CDR2 SYDVKM come from the germline V gene. CDR3 length equals 14 residues. The CDR3 protein is CASTRTGFNTEAFF. CDR3 nucleotide sequence: TGTGCCAGCACCCGGACAGGGTTTAACACTGAAGCTTTCTTT.

This clone was counted a single time. V usage is TRBV3-1 (or the pseudogene TRBV3-2) and J usage is TRBJ1-6; D remains ambiguous. The CDR3 is 14 amino acids. The germline gives CDR1 LGHDT, CDR2 YNNKEL (reference sequence). The V end was cut by 1 base, the J end by 8 bases, with 9 bases between. The CDR3 DNA reads TGTGCCAGCAGCCAAGTAGTTCGGGATTCACCCCTCCACTTT. Residues: CASSQVVRDSPLHF.

The rearrangement joins TRBV6-5 to TRBJ1-1; D uncertain. This CDR3 is built from 12 residues. The germline V gene has CDR1 MNHEY and CDR2 SVGAGI. V was clipped by 7 bases and J by 5 bases, with 11 bases between them. This chain's CDR3 is CASKRLRTEAFF. The CDR3, as DNA: TGTGCCAGCAAGAGGCTAAGGACTGAAGCTTTCTTT.

The chain is built from TRBV2 and TRBJ2-4; tentative D call: TRBD2 (5 bases). The V end lost 7 bases, the J end lost 0 bases, and 19 bases lay between the germline ends. The CDR3 loop spans 17 amino acids. Germline V gene sequence: CDR1 SNHLY, CDR2 FYNNEI. Written as DNA, the CDR3 is TGTGCCAGCATGGGCAGTCGAGGGCGAGTAGCCAAAAACATTCAGTACTTC. This encodes CASMGSRGRVAKNIQYF. Full variable domain (rest looked up from reference TRBV2 and TRBJ2-4): EPEVTQTPSHQVTQMGQEVILRCVPISNHLYFYWYRQILGQKVEFLVSFYNNEISEKSEIFDDQFSVERPDGSNFTLKIRSTKLEDSAMYFCASMGSRGRVAKNIQYFGAGTRLSVL.

Here the CDR3 DNA reads TGTGCCAGCAGTGAAGGATCTGCGGAAAAACTGTTTTTT. Its translation is CASSEGSAEKLFF. This chain joins TRBV2 and TRBJ1-4; D is unresolved. Germline assignment: CDR1 SNHLY and CDR2 FYNNEI. V was shortened by 1 base and J by 8 bases, with 8 bases between the two germline ends. This CDR3 contains 13 residues.

V and J are TRBV15 and TRBJ1-1; D gene uncertain. Germline CDR1 LNHNV, CDR2 YYDKDF (reference sequence). The CDR3 is 13 residues long. V was trimmed by 0 bases and J by 6 bases, leaving 8 bases between them. The CDR3 bases are TGTGCCACCAGCAGAGATGGACTAGCTGAAGCTTTCTTT. It translates to CATSRDGLAEAFF.

The rearrangement uses TRBV28 and TRBJ2-5, with 7 nucleotides matching TRBD2. This CDR3 has 16 amino acids. V lost 6 bases, J lost 3 bases, and 13 bases stayed unmatched. Germline V gene data show CDR1 as MDHEN and CDR2 as SYDVKM. The chain's CDR3 is CASSSEVWAGEETQYF. The DNA of the CDR3 is TGTGCCAGCAGCTCGGAGGTGTGGGCGGGGGAAGAGACCCAGTACTTC. Looking up the rest from reference TRBV28 and TRBJ2-5 gives the full variable domain: DVKVTQSSRYLVKRTGEKVFLECVQDMDHENMFWYRQDPGLGLRLIYFSYDVKMKEKGDIPEGYSVSREKKERFSLILESASTNQTSMYLCASSSEVWAGEETQYFGPGTRLLVL.

This chain links TRBV6-5 with TRBJ1-4; a possible D gene is TRBD1 (6 bases). Between the trimmed V and J ends, which lost 2 bases and 5 bases, there was a span of 15 bases. From germline, CDR1 is MNHEY and CDR2 SVGAGI. The CDR3 runs to 16 residues. In DNA form, the CDR3 reads TGTGCCAGCAGTTACCGTCCGGACAGACCAAATGAAAAACTGTTTTTT. Amino acids: CASSYRPDRPNEKLFF.